These 20 T cell receptor beta chains were all obtained from the same sample, sequenced in a study of T cell repertoires in cytomegalovirus infection. Each CDR3 protein gets one entry after TCRdb re-called the reads with MiXCR. The sample has approximately 300,000 distinct CDR3 sequences; just under 30% are singletons. The antigens of these receptors remain unknown. Sequences were derived from cultured PBMCs, sampled from culture after CMV antigen stimulation. These receptors all come from a human donor in good health (CMV status not recorded). Some clones in this sample may be carry-over from other donors' samples.

This clonotype was counted between two and nine times. The chain combines TRBV12-3 or TRBV12-4 with TRBJ2-5, with 14 bases matching TRBD2. The trim removed 6 bases at V and 4 bases at J, leaving 4 bases unmatched. The CDR3 is 15 amino acids. Written as DNA, the CDR3 is TGTGCCAGCAGGACTAGCGGGGGGGCGGGAGAGACCCAGTACTTC. This sequence encodes CASRTSGGAGETQYF.

Only a few counts were recorded for this clonotype. The limits of the CDR3 on the DNA are not certain, so only TCRdb's listed CDR3 is given. The chain employs TRBV12-3 or TRBV12-4 and TRBJ1-5; the table assigns TRBD1, which was not confirmed against the DNA. A total of 15 residues make up the CDR3, ends included. The CDR3 here is CASSFFGQGDQPQHF.

The V gene is TRBV20-1, the J gene TRBJ2-1; TRBD2 might be the D (6 bases). Trimming removed 2 bases from V and 3 bases from J, with 11 bases in between. Germline V gene lookup returns CDR1 DFQATT and CDR2 SNEGSKA (reference sequence). The CDR3 length is 14 residues. The CDR3 reads CSARSGVHYNEQFF. The CDR3, as DNA: TGCAGTGCTAGATCGGGAGTTCACTACAATGAGCAGTTCTTC.

The chain carries TRBV6-5 and TRBJ2-1, with a weak D call TRBD1 (5 bases). V gave up 7 bases and J gave up 1 base, with 14 bases separating them. The CDR3 spans 15 residues. Germline V gene data show CDR1 as MNHEY and CDR2 as SVGAGI. The CDR3 sequence: CASNPRGQSYNEQFF. In DNA form, the CDR3 reads TGTGCCAGCAACCCTAGGGGCCAATCCTACAATGAGCAGTTCTTC.

The chain links TRBV5-1 to TRBJ2-3, with D tentatively TRBD1 or TRBD2 (5 bases each). CDR3 size: 15 residues. Germline V gives CDR1 SGHRS, CDR2 YFSETQ. V lost 2 bases and J 5 bases, leaving 15 bases between the germline ends. CDR3 sequence (DNA): TGCGCCAGCAGCTTCGGGCAGAGGGGTGGAGATACGCAGTATTTT. Its protein is CASSFGQRGGDTQYF.

The chain carries TRBV20-1 and TRBJ1-2, with a possible D match to TRBD1 (5 bases). The germline V gene encodes CDR1 DFQATT and CDR2 SNEGSKA (reference sequence). Trimming stripped 0 bases from V and 8 bases from J, with 16 bases between. This CDR3 has 14 amino acids. The CDR3 bases are TGCAGTGCTAGAGATCTCGGGGGGGTAGGAGGCTACACCTTC. This encodes CSARDLGGVGGYTF.

The chain is built from TRBV19 and TRBJ1-6; tentatively, D is TRBD1 (6 bases). The CDR3 runs to 15 residues. The V end was cut by 7 bases, the J end by 11 bases, with 21 bases between. Germline assignment: CDR1 LNHDA and CDR2 SQIVND (reference sequence). The CDR3 nucleotides read TGTGCCAGTACCCATCCGGGGGCAGGGAACCCACCCCTCCACTTT. It yields the protein CASTHPGAGNPPLHF. Variable domain in full (rest from reference TRBV19 and TRBJ1-6): DGGITQSPKYLFRKEGQNVTLSCEQNLNHDAMYWYRQDPGQGLRLIYYSQIVNDFQKGDIAEGYSVSREKKESFPLTVTSAQKNPTAFYLCASTHPGAGNPPLHFGNGTRLTVT.

This chain links TRBV4-1 with TRBJ2-7; D gene ambiguous. V lost 1 base and J 1 base, leaving 11 bases between the germline ends. The CDR3 covers 15 residues. Germline V gene data show CDR1 as MGHRA and CDR2 as YSYEKL. The CDR3 coding sequence is TGCGCCAGCAGCCAAGGAACCTCCCCATCCTACGAGCAGTACTTC. Amino acids: CASSQGTSPSYEQYF.

This clonotype showed up many times. The chain recombines TRBV7-2 with TRBJ2-7; D is unresolved. V shed 5 bases and J shed 5 bases, with 16 bases lying between them. Germline CDR1 SGHTA, CDR2 FQGNSA. The CDR3 sequence is 14 residues long. The CDR3 DNA sequence: TGTGCCAGCAGCCGCTCGACCGACACCCACGAGCAGTACTTC. Translation gives CASSRSTDTHEQYF.

CDR3 DNA: TGTGCCAGCAGGTCTAGCGGGGGGGCTTCTACGCAGTATTTT. It encodes CASRSSGGASTQYF. This chain joins TRBV7-3 and TRBJ2-3; 12 bases are a match to TRBD2. The CDR3 has 14 amino acids. The trim removed 6 bases at V and 8 bases at J, leaving 6 bases unmatched. The germline gives CDR1 SGHTA, CDR2 FQGTGA.

The genes are TRBV7-3 and TRBJ1-5; no clear D gene. CDR3 length: 15 amino acids. Trimming cost V 5 bases and J 1 base, with 12 bases left between them. Per germline, CDR1 SGHTA and CDR2 FQGTGA. CDR3 sequence (DNA): TGTGCCAGCAGCCCGGGTGCGGGGAGCAATCAGCCCCAGCATTTT. Amino acids: CASSPGAGSNQPQHF.

The chain employs TRBV4-1 and TRBJ1-5; a possible D gene is TRBD1 (6 bases). This CDR3 comprises 15 residues. Germline values: CDR1 MGHRA, CDR2 YSYEKL. Trimming stripped 4 bases from V and 5 bases from J, with 15 bases between. The chain's CDR3 is CASSRYDRSDQPQHF. Here the CDR3 DNA reads TGCGCCAGCAGCCGCTATGACAGGAGTGATCAGCCCCAGCATTTT.

A word on this clonotype: One end of the junction does not line up with germline, which may come from a read error. The V call is TRBV19, the J call TRBJ2-2; possibly TRBD1 for D (5 bases). Germline CDR1 reads LNHDA; CDR2 reads SQIVND (reference sequence). The CDR3 has 13 amino acids. CDR3 coding DNA: TGTGCCTGTAGTATTAGAGACAGCGGGGAGCTGTTTTTT. Amino acid sequence: CACSIRDSGELFF.

The chain recombines TRBV5-4 with TRBJ1-1; no firm D call. The CDR3 consists of 16 residues. Germline values: CDR1 SGHNT, CDR2 YYREEE (reference sequence). Trimming cost V 0 bases and J 0 bases, with 12 bases left between them. The CDR3 DNA is TGTGCCAGCAGCTTGGCACGGGGTTCCATGAACACTGAAGCTTTCTTT. As protein: CASSLARGSMNTEAFF. The whole variable domain, filled in from reference TRBV5-4 and TRBJ1-1, reads ETGVTQSPTHLIKTRGQQVTLRCSSQSGHNTVSWYQQALGQGPQFIFQYYREEENGRGNFPPRFSGLQFPNYSSELNVNALELDDSALYLCASSLARGSMNTEAFFGQGTRLTVV.

The rearrangement links TRBV30 to TRBJ2-7, with 9 bases identical to TRBD1. CDR1 is GTSNPN, CDR2 SVGIG, per germline (reference sequence). The CDR3 loop spans 17 amino acids. With 4 bases clipped from V and 5 bases from J, the junction kept 18 bases outside the gene matches. CDR3 nucleotide sequence: TGTGCCTGGACCCCACATGAGAGGGACAGGGTGGGCCACGAGCAGTACTTC. This encodes CAWTPHERDRVGHEQYF. Full variable domain (outside the CDR3, taken from reference TRBV30 and TRBJ2-7): SQTIHQWPATLVQPVGSPLSLECTVEGTSNPNLYWYRQAAGRGLQLLFYSVGIGQISSEVPQNLSASRPQDRQFILSSKKLLLSDSGFYLCAWTPHERDRVGHEQYFGPGTRLTVT.

V and J are TRBV6-1 and TRBJ2-5; tentative D call: TRBD2 (5 bases). This CDR3 has 13 amino acids. The V end was cut by 6 bases, the J end by 3 bases, with 11 bases between. Germline CDR1 is MNHNS and CDR2 is SASEGT. CDR3 residues: CASRDGIKETQYF. CDR3 DNA sequence: TGTGCCAGCAGGGACGGGATCAAAGAGACCCAGTACTTC.

The chain joins TRBV6-2 or TRBV6-3 to TRBJ1-5, with D possibly TRBD1 on 5 matching bases. CDR1 MNHEY and CDR2 SVGEGT come from the germline V gene. Trimming left V 3 bases short and J 7 bases short, with 10 bases between. This CDR3 has 13 residues. The CDR3, as DNA: TGTGCCAGCAGTTATGTGGGGGGACAGCCCCAGCATTTT. Translating gives CASSYVGGQPQHF.

A word on this clonotype: Mismatch with germline at one junction end may stem from a read error. J is TRBJ2-2 and V is TRBV7-3; the match to TRBD2 covers 8 bases. Looked up from germline, CDR1 is SGHTA and CDR2 is FQGTGA. The CDR3 spans 16 residues. The CDR3 nucleotides read TGTGCCAGCAGCCTAACACTAGCGGTTAACACCGGGGAGCTGTTTTTT. It specifies CASSLTLAVNTGELFF.

This clonotype was recorded only once. The J gene is TRBJ2-5, the V gene TRBV12-3 or TRBV12-4; D may be TRBD2 (6 bases). CDR3 length: 15 residues. Trimming removed 2 bases at V and 5 bases at J, with 15 bases between. The CDR3 here is CASSLMGGRGETQYF. In DNA form, the CDR3 reads TGTGCCAGCAGTTTAATGGGGGGTCGGGGGGAGACCCAGTACTTC.

Only one count was recorded for this clonotype. The chain combines TRBV15 with TRBJ2-3, with TRBD2 matching 11 bases. CDR3 length: 19 amino acids. The V and J ends lost 1 base and 2 bases, in that order; junction bases with no gene match: 11. Germline V gene data show CDR1 as LNHNV and CDR2 as YYDKDF (reference sequence). CDR3 region: CATSRVPKLLAGDTDTQYF. The CDR3 region has the DNA TGTGCCACCAGCAGAGTCCCGAAACTACTAGCGGGGGACACAGATACGCAGTATTTT.